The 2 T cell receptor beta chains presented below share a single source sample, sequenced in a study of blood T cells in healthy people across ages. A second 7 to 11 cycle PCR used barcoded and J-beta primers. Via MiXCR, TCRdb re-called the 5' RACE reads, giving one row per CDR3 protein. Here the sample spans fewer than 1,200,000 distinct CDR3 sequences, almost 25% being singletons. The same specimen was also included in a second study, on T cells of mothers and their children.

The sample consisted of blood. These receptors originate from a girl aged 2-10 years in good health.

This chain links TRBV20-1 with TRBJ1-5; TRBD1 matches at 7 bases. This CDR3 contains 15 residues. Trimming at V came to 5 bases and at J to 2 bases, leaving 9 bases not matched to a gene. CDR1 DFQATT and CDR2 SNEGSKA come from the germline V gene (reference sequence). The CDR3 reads CSAYVGGRRNQPQHF. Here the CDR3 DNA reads TGCAGTGCTTATGTAGGGGGCCGTCGCAATCAGCCCCAGCATTTT.

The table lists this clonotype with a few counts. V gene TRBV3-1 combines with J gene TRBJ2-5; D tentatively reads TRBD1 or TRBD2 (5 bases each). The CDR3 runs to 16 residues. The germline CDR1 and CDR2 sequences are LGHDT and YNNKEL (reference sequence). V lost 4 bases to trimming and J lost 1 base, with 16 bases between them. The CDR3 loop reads CASSPRFGAAQETQYF. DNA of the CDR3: TGTGCCAGCAGCCCTCGTTTCGGGGCCGCCCAAGAGACCCAGTACTTC.